These 6 T cell receptor beta chains share one sample of origin, sequenced in a study of T cell changes during pregnancy in multiple sclerosis. TCRdb's table, derived via immunoSEQ multiplex PCR, lists solely in-frame clones and lacks some. The sample lists some 57,000 clones, over 80% occurring once. Here the sequenced sample was CD4+ T cells from peripheral blood mononuclear cells, taken in the first trimester of pregnancy. The source of these receptors is a female donor with multiple sclerosis, enrolled in a pregnancy study.

The chain recombines TRBV5-6 with TRBJ2-7, with a possible D match to TRBD1 (6 bases). CDR1 and CDR2 (germline): SGHDT, YYEEEE. The CDR3 contains 14 residues. The V gene lost 0 bases and the J gene lost 0 bases, with 7 bases spanning the gap. The CDR3 here is CASSLDRDSYEQYF. Here the CDR3 DNA reads TGTGCCAGCAGCTTGGACAGGGACTCCTACGAGCAGTACTTC. Combining the CDR3 with reference TRBV5-6 and TRBJ2-7 gives the whole variable domain DAGVTQSPTHLIKTRGQQVTLRCSPKSGHDTVSWYQQALGQGPQFIFQYYEEEERQRGNFPDRFSGHQFPNYSSELNVNALLLGDSALYLCASSLDRDSYEQYFGPGTRLTVT.

The chain employs TRBV7-2 and TRBJ1-2; perhaps TRBD1 as D (6 bases). Trimming removed 1 base at V and 8 bases at J, with 20 bases between. The CDR3 covers 16 residues. Germline V gene lookup returns CDR1 SGHTA and CDR2 FQGNSA. CDR3 DNA sequence: TGTGCCAGCAGCTTAGGCGGGGGGCAGGGGAATCAAGGCTACACCTTC. It yields the protein CASSLGGGQGNQGYTF.

The genes are TRBV5-1 and TRBJ1-6, with no clear D. V was trimmed by 4 bases and J by 0 bases, leaving 8 bases between them. Germline V gene lookup returns CDR1 SGHRS and CDR2 YFSETQ. This CDR3 is built from 15 residues. The CDR3 DNA follows: TGCGCCAGCAGCCCCGAGAACTCCTATAATTCACCCCTCCACTTT. Translation gives CASSPENSYNSPLHF.

This chain uses TRBV9 with TRBJ2-4, with 7 bases that match TRBD1. J lost 6 bases, V lost 4 bases, and 10 bases had no gene match. CDR1 and CDR2 (germline): SGDLS, YYNGEE. This CDR3 has 15 amino acids. The CDR3 loop reads CASSFDRDWRNIQYF. In DNA form, the CDR3 reads TGTGCCAGCAGCTTTGACAGGGATTGGAGAAACATTCAGTACTTC.

The chain links TRBV19 to TRBJ1-4; 7 nucleotides agree with TRBD1. V was clipped by 4 bases and J by 3 bases; unmatched bases: 8. The CDR3 spans 16 residues. The V gene's germline CDR1 is LNHDA and CDR2 SQIVND (reference sequence). The CDR3 loop is CASSTRTGSANEKLFF. The CDR3 bases are TGTGCCAGTAGTACGCGGACAGGCTCGGCTAATGAAAAACTGTTTTTT.

V is TRBV19 and J is TRBJ1-2, with 9 bases identical to TRBD1. The J segment lost 1 base and the V segment lost 3 bases, leaving 3 bases of the junction unmatched. The germline CDR1 and CDR2 sequences are LNHDA and SQIVND (reference sequence). This CDR3 has 15 amino acids. The CDR3 reads CASSIGTGLNYGYTF. DNA for the CDR3: TGTGCCAGTAGTATTGGGACAGGGCTTAACTATGGCTACACCTTC.